The sequence of this T cell receptor beta chain was determined in a study of OX40 agonist ivuxolimab in advanced cancers. Overall study context: While on treatment, patients had intravenous ivuxolimab at 0.01 to 10 mg/kg every 2 weeks. Regarding the study as a whole: Averaging showed that CD8+ T cells had more expanded clones than CD4+ did.

As to this clone: Its antigen is unknown.

V was trimmed by 2 bases and J by 0 bases, leaving 8 bases between them. The CDR3 loop spans 14 amino acids. The germline V gene encodes CDR1 MNHEY and CDR2 SMNVEV (reference sequence). Some clones are missing from TCRdb's copy, which holds only in-frame ones; the method was immunoSEQ multiplex PCR. Altogether 50,000 to 70,000 clones are present, around 89% being singletons, with the ten largest covering roughly 13%. This clonotype was sampled from an adult with an advanced solid tumor such as melanoma, head and neck, liver or kidney cancer. V gene TRBV27 combines with J gene TRBJ2-7; D gene unclear. The sequencing here drew on CD4+ or CD8+ T cells sorted from blood, taken in a trial of the OX40 agonist ivuxolimab. CDR3 residues: CASSLKADSYEQYF. The CDR3 coding sequence is TGTGCCAGCAGTTTAAAAGCAGACTCCTACGAGCAGTACTTC.